Shown below are 16 T cell receptor beta chains from a single sample sequenced in a study of shared clonotypes between healthy human individuals. Naive CD8 cells were CD45RO-negative, positively selected for CCR7, excluding terminally differentiated effector memory CD45RA+ cells. Sequencing was performed with immunoSEQ multiplex PCR; in TCRdb, only in-frame clones are kept and a portion is missing. The sample carries about 680,000 clones, roughly nine tenths recorded once. Source material: naive CD8+ T cells sorted from blood. The receptors were sampled from a man aged 25-45 years in good health.

The chain joins TRBV11-2 to TRBJ2-7; TRBD2 matches at 12 bases. This CDR3 is built from 18 residues. V gave up 4 bases and J gave up 2 bases; unmatched junction bases: 12. In germline, CDR1 is SGHAT, CDR2 FQNNGV. The CDR3 nucleotides are TGTGCCAGCAGCTCCTTGACTAGCGGGAGAACACCTCCCTACGAGCAGTACTTC. Translating it yields CASSSLTSGRTPPYEQYF.

V usage is TRBV7-6 and J usage is TRBJ2-2; 8 bases fit TRBD1. V gave up 5 bases and J gave up 4 bases; unmatched junction bases: 6. This CDR3 contains 15 residues. Germline-derived CDR1 and CDR2 are SGHVS and FNYEAQ. CDR3 residues: CASSVRGLTTGELFF. The CDR3 DNA reads TGTGCCAGCAGCGTCAGGGGGCTCACCACCGGGGAGCTGTTTTTT.

The rearrangement joins TRBV6-1 to TRBJ2-1, with D unresolved. V shed 7 bases and J shed 6 bases, with 13 bases lying between them. The V gene's germline CDR1 is MNHNS and CDR2 SASEGT. The CDR3 loop spans 13 amino acids. Here the CDR3 reads CASTGFFPNEQFF. In nucleotides, the CDR3 is TGTGCCAGCACTGGCTTCTTTCCCAATGAGCAGTTCTTC.

This clone was detected once. This rearrangement joins TRBV30 to TRBJ2-7; D is undetermined. Trimming pared 0 bases from V and 0 bases from J, leaving 9 bases between. The CDR3 spans 14 residues. Germline V gene lookup returns CDR1 GTSNPN and CDR2 SVGIG (reference sequence). CDR3 sequence (DNA): TGTGCCTGGAGTGTTGGAGACAACTCCTACGAGCAGTACTTC. Translating it yields CAWSVGDNSYEQYF.

This chain joins TRBV29-1 and TRBJ1-1, with a weak D call TRBD1 (6 bases). This CDR3 region has 13 residues. Between the trimmed V and J ends, which lost 6 bases and 6 bases, there was a span of 17 bases. The germline V gene encodes CDR1 SQVTM and CDR2 ANQGSEA. The CDR3: CSVALQGRAEAFF. CDR3 coding DNA: TGCAGCGTCGCGCTACAGGGACGGGCTGAAGCTTTCTTT.

V usage is TRBV4-1 and J usage is TRBJ1-3; D remains ambiguous. Trimming took off 3 bases at V and 0 bases at J, with 12 bases between the two ends. CDR1 MGHRA and CDR2 YSYEKL come from the germline V gene. The CDR3 has 16 amino acids. The CDR3 sequence: CASSQIAGSSGNTIYF. The CDR3 region has the DNA TGCGCCAGCAGCCAGATCGCCGGGAGCTCTGGAAACACCATATATTTT.

V and J are TRBV19 and TRBJ2-7, with D possibly called TRBD1 or TRBD2 (5 bases each). Germline lookup yields CDR1 LNHDA and CDR2 SQIVND (reference sequence). V was cut by 3 bases and J by 2 bases, with 14 bases left in between. This CDR3 is built from 15 residues. CDR3 protein: CASSMGTDIPYEQYF. CDR3 sequence (DNA): TGTGCCAGTAGTATGGGGACGGATATTCCCTACGAGCAGTACTTC.

The gene calls are TRBV7-2 and TRBJ2-7; D is undetermined. The length of the CDR3 is 13 residues. CDR1 and CDR2 from the germline V gene are SGHTA and FQGNSA. The V end was cut by 0 bases, the J end by 4 bases, with 7 bases between. CDR3 residues: CASSLAVIYEQYF. The CDR3, as DNA: TGTGCCAGCAGCTTAGCTGTGATTTACGAGCAGTACTTC.

The chain is built from TRBV2 and TRBJ2-7; TRBD1 matches 7 bases. Trimming took 1 base from V and 2 from J; bases not matched to a gene: 2. The CDR3 is made up of 14 amino acids. Germline V gene data show CDR1 as SNHLY and CDR2 as FYNNEI. CDR3 in amino acids: CASSEGTGAYEQYF. The CDR3 nucleotides are TGTGCCAGCAGTGAAGGGACAGGAGCCTACGAGCAGTACTTC.

The chain couples TRBV6-1 to TRBJ2-1; TRBD2 aligns across 8 bases. Germline CDR1 is MNHNS and CDR2 is SASEGT. Unmatched junction bases numbered 11, after V lost 2 bases and J lost 5 bases. This CDR3 has 17 residues. CDR3 amino acids: CASSEPFLAGNDNEQFF. CDR3 sequence (DNA): TGTGCCAGCAGTGAACCATTCTTAGCGGGGAACGACAATGAGCAGTTCTTC.

The chain uses TRBV5-1 and TRBJ2-4; D could derive from TRBD1 or TRBD2 (6 bases each). Germline-derived CDR1 and CDR2 are SGHRS and YFSETQ. V was shortened by 0 bases and J by 9 bases, with 22 bases between the two germline ends. The CDR3 contains 17 residues. CDR3 region: CASSLADFRGPYGIQYF. CDR3 sequence (DNA): TGCGCCAGCAGCTTGGCCGATTTCCGGGGGCCGTACGGCATTCAGTACTTC.

J is TRBJ2-7 and V is TRBV5-1, with 12 bases identical to TRBD2. CDR3 length: 14 residues. J lost 4 bases, V lost 4 bases, and 3 bases had no gene match. Per the germline V gene, CDR1 is SGHRS and CDR2 is YFSETQ. CDR3 protein: CASSPGTSGYEQYF. The CDR3 region has the DNA TGCGCCAGCAGCCCTGGGACTAGCGGGTACGAGCAGTACTTC. Drawing the rest from reference TRBV5-1 and TRBJ2-7, the complete variable domain is KAGVTQTPRYLIKTRGQQVTLSCSPISGHRSVSWYQQTPGQGLQFLFEYFSETQRNKGNFPGRFSGRQFSNSRSEMNVSTLELGDSALYLCASSPGTSGYEQYFGPGTRLTVT.

This chain links TRBV4-1 with TRBJ2-3, with a possible D match to TRBD2 (5 bases). Germline V lookup: CDR1 MGHRA, CDR2 YSYEKL. Trimming shortened V by 1 base and J by 4 bases, and 12 bases separated the two germline ends. This CDR3 contains 15 residues. This chain's CDR3 is CASSQGTRLPDTQYF. The DNA for the CDR3 is TGCGCCAGCAGCCAAGGGACTCGCCTCCCAGATACGCAGTATTTT.

Here the CDR3 DNA reads TGTGCCAGCAGCTTATATCCAGCAACTAATGAAAAACTGTTTTTT. It codes for CASSLYPATNEKLFF. The chain uses TRBV7-2 and TRBJ1-4, with D unresolved. This CDR3 is built from 15 residues. Between the trimmed V and J ends, which lost 2 bases and 0 bases, there was a span of 7 bases. Germline V gene data show CDR1 as SGHTA and CDR2 as FQGNSA.

The chain links TRBV6-5 to TRBJ1-1, with D perhaps matching TRBD1 (5 bases). V was cut by 11 bases and J by 1 base, with 8 bases left in between. CDR3 size: 11 residues. Per the germline V gene, CDR1 is MNHEY and CDR2 is SVGAGI. CDR3: CAAGGNTEAFF. CDR3 DNA sequence: TGTGCCGCCGGGGGGAACACTGAAGCTTTCTTT.

V and J are TRBV5-5 and TRBJ2-7, with D perhaps TRBD1 (6 bases). V was shortened by 1 base and J by 3 bases, with 14 bases between the two germline ends. The germline V gene encodes CDR1 SGHKS and CDR2 YYEKEE (reference sequence). The CDR3 has 15 residues. The chain's CDR3 is CASSLFQDRDYEQYF. The CDR3 DNA reads TGTGCCAGCAGCTTGTTTCAGGACAGAGACTACGAGCAGTACTTC.